This T cell receptor (beta chain) was found in a study of cytomegalovirus exposure and HLA in healthy donors. Study in general: Both the roughly 120 validation repertoires and the approximately 700 first-cohort repertoires used the same platform, as reported by a later analysis. Findings and caveats of the study: Reported results showed that the classifier diagnosed cytomegalovirus status with high specificity and sensitivity. It was fewer than 200 TCR beta chains that were listed as cytomegalovirus-associated. According to a subsequent analysis, TCR clusters from the first cohort were inclined to appear together in the roughly 110 validation repertoires.

With regard to this clone: Antigen: not known.

The CDR3 is 13 residues long. V lost 4 bases to trimming and J lost 6 bases; unmatched junction nucleotides: 4. Germline loops: CDR1 MGHRA, CDR2 YSYEKL. Profiling relied on immunoSEQ multiplex PCR, and the TCRdb table lists in-frame clones only, not all of them. The sample contains 150,000 to 200,000 clones, about 88% of which appear only once. The specimen was PBMCs. The source of this sequence is a woman under 30 in good health and CMV-seronegative. The chain carries TRBV4-1 and TRBJ2-5; 8 bases agree with TRBD2. CDR3 sequence: CASSPGGRKTQYF. CDR3 in DNA: TGCGCCAGCAGCCCGGGGGGGAGAAAGACCCAGTACTTC.